The 14 T cell receptor beta chains below all came from one sample that was sequenced in a study of T-cell reconstitution after alpha-beta-depleted transplantation in children. It was with unique molecular identifiers that the TCRbeta library was prepared. TCRdb analysed the PCR reads with MiXCR anew, one entry per CDR3 protein. This sample has 250,000 to 300,000 distinct CDR3 sequences, with 10% found just once. The specimen was PBMCs, collected before TCRalphabeta/CD19-depleted stem cell transplant. The receptors derive from a boy in the first two years of life with acute myeloid leukemia, due to receive a stem cell transplant.

V is TRBV20-1 and J is TRBJ1-2, with unresolved D. Trimming removed 0 bases from V and 4 bases from J, with 18 bases in between. The CDR3 covers 16 residues. Per germline, CDR1 DFQATT and CDR2 SNEGSKA (reference sequence). The CDR3 DNA sequence: TGCAGTGCTAGAGACGGGAGTGGAGGCCCCCTCTATGGCTACACCTTC. Protein: CSARDGSGGPLYGYTF.

This clonotype was detected many times. The genes are TRBV5-5 and TRBJ2-5, with D maybe TRBD2 (6 bases). The V end lost 1 base, the J end lost 5 bases, and 24 bases lay between the germline ends. Germline CDR1 is SGHKS and CDR2 is YYEKEE (reference sequence). This CDR3 contains 18 residues. The CDR3 here is CASSLSILAPRVEETQYF. Written as DNA, the CDR3 is TGTGCCAGCAGCTTGAGTATACTAGCCCCTAGGGTAGAGGAGACCCAGTACTTC.

This clonotype came up many times. J is TRBJ2-3 and V is TRBV21-1; no check of the table's D call, TRBD2, against the DNA was made. TRBV21-1 is a listed pseudogene. The CDR3 spans 13 residues. The CDR3 sequence is CALGLALTDTQYF. CDR3 DNA: TGTGCCCTCGGACTAGCTCTCACAGATACGCAGTATTTT.

The rearrangement links TRBV9 to TRBJ2-5; D possibly corresponds to TRBD2 (5 bases). This CDR3 contains 15 residues. Trimming cost V 0 bases and J 2 bases, with 11 bases left between them. Germline V CDR1 and CDR2: SGDLS, YYNGEE. The CDR3 spells CASSVGPSPQETQYF. For the CDR3, the DNA is TGTGCCAGCAGCGTAGGCCCTAGCCCTCAAGAGACCCAGTACTTC.

Notes on this clonotype: This may be a read error, as it is one base from a much larger clone. The chain carries TRBV7-9 and TRBJ2-3; D is perhaps TRBD1 (5 bases). The CDR3 is 15 residues long. The ends were cut back, 5 bases at V and 0 bases at J, with 12 bases in the middle. Looked up from germline, CDR1 is SEHNR and CDR2 is FQNEAQ (reference sequence). The CDR3 DNA reads as TGTGCCAGCAGCCAGATAGGGGTTAGCACAGATACGCAGTATTTT. This sequence encodes CASSQIGVSTDTQYF.

This clonotype came up a few times. The chain has TRBV7-9 and TRBJ1-1; TRBD1 is a possible D gene (6 bases). Trimming stripped 3 bases from V and 1 base from J, with 12 bases between. This CDR3 has 15 amino acids. The germline V gene has CDR1 SEHNR and CDR2 FQNEAQ (reference sequence). This CDR3 reads CASSLVPQGNTEAFF. The CDR3, as DNA: TGTGCCAGCAGCTTGGTCCCACAGGGGAACACTGAAGCTTTCTTT.

In regard to this clonotype: A much larger clone sits a single nucleotide away, making a read error possible. The rearrangement links TRBV7-6 to TRBJ2-1; D not resolved. CDR3 size: 15 residues. CDR1 is SGHVS and CDR2 is FNYEAQ in the germline V gene. V lost 4 bases, J lost 6 bases, and 16 bases lay in between. The CDR3 here is CASSSRYMVGNEQFF. The DNA for the CDR3 is TGTGCCAGCAGCTCCCGCTACATGGTAGGCAATGAGCAGTTCTTC.

This clonotype was picked up many times. The rearrangement uses TRBV5-1 and TRBJ2-7; D gene ambiguous. CDR3 length: 13 residues. Germline V lookup: CDR1 SGHRS, CDR2 YFSETQ. V was clipped by 1 base and J by 1 base, with 6 bases between them. CDR3 DNA sequence: TGCGCCAGCAGCTTGATGGCGTCCTACGAGCAGTACTTC. Translating it yields CASSLMASYEQYF.

This clonotype has a count of ten or more. V and J are TRBV20-1 and TRBJ2-2; perhaps TRBD2 as D (6 bases). The CDR3 is 14 amino acids. Between the trimmed V and J ends, which lost 3 bases and 1 base, there was a span of 9 bases. Germline V gives CDR1 DFQATT, CDR2 SNEGSKA (reference sequence). CDR3 bases: TGCAGTGCTAGGGGGCGGGGGAACACCGGGGAGCTGTTTTTT. Translated, it gives CSARGRGNTGELFF.

The CDR3 DNA reads as TGTGCCAGCAGCCAAGGCGGGAGTGTTTACGAGCAGTACTTC. It is translated as CASSQGGSVYEQYF. The gene calls are TRBV3-1 and TRBJ2-7; TRBD2 matches at 7 bases. Losses at the gene ends were 1 base for V and 4 bases for J; bases not matched to a gene: 4. Per germline, CDR1 LGHDT and CDR2 YNNKEL (reference sequence). The CDR3 is 14 residues long.

This chain uses TRBV24-1 with TRBJ2-2; the match to TRBD2 covers 8 bases. Unmatched junction bases numbered 3, after V lost 4 bases and J lost 6 bases. The germline V gene encodes CDR1 KGHDR and CDR2 SFDVKD. This CDR3 has 14 residues. The CDR3 sequence: CATSDPGRAGELFF. For the CDR3, the DNA is TGTGCCACCAGTGACCCCGGGAGGGCCGGGGAGCTGTTTTTT.

This clonotype was seen repeatedly, ten times or more. V usage is TRBV4-3 and J usage is TRBJ2-7; D is tentatively TRBD1 or TRBD2 (5 bases each). V lost 0 bases and J lost 9, with 24 bases in between. Germline V gene sequence: CDR1 LGHNA, CDR2 YSLEER. The CDR3 runs to 17 residues. The CDR3 DNA follows: TGCGCCAGCAGCCAAGATCTCCTTTTCGGGACGGCCCTCGGGCAGTACTTC. This translates into CASSQDLLFGTALGQYF.

This clonotype has at least ten counts. This chain's CDR3 is CASSGQDYEQYF. CDR3 in DNA: TGTGCCAGCAGTGGACAGGACTACGAGCAGTACTTC. The V and J genes are TRBV9 and TRBJ2-7, with 7 bases identical to TRBD1. With V trimmed by 5 bases and J by 3 bases, 2 bases remained unmatched. The CDR3 length is 12 residues. Germline CDR1 and CDR2: SGDLS and YYNGEE.

The rearrangement links TRBV7-2 to TRBJ2-2; D call uncertain. The CDR3 covers 15 residues. Germline lookup yields CDR1 SGHTA and CDR2 FQGNSA. Trimming left V 1 base short and J 6 bases short, with 12 bases between. For the CDR3, the DNA is TGTGCCAGCAGCTTAGTGGGTCCCAAGGCCGGGGAGCTGTTTTTT. Amino acid sequence: CASSLVGPKAGELFF.